The clone carrying this T cell receptor beta chain has ten or more counts. Its antigen is currently unknown. Uncontrolled infections, other autoimmune diseases, pregnancy or lactation led to exclusion of patients. PBMCs were derived from 9.5 to 10 ml fresh peripheral blood. Template material for amplifying TCR beta CDR3 regions consisted of RNA transcripts. First-round RT-PCR targeting the TCR CDR3 was performed with the HTBI primer set. TCRdb re-derived calls from the multiplex PCR reads in MiXCR, one entry per CDR3 protein. The table includes fewer than 450,000 distinct CDR3 sequences, 15% to 20% detected once. The sample comes from a study of T cells in Graves' hyperthyroidism and ophthalmopathy. V was clipped by 4 bases and J by 4 bases; unmatched bases: 9. In germline, CDR1 is KGHDR, CDR2 SFDVKD. The CDR3 runs 16 residues. Findings and caveats of the study: The model's output predicted ophthalmopathy at a median of about 6.5 months prior to onset. Most expanded thyroid clonotypes above 0.001 also appeared in blood.

This TCR derives from a woman aged 30 to 39 with Graves' hyperthyroidism that later progressed to Graves' ophthalmopathy. The chain combines TRBV24-1 with TRBJ2-3; 8 bases line up with TRBD1. Source material: blood. This chain's CDR3 is CATSEIGQGLSDTQYF. The CDR3 DNA reads TGTGCCACCAGTGAAATCGGACAGGGTTTGTCAGATACGCAGTATTTT.